A selection of T cell receptor beta chains follows, all from one sample in a study of post-analysis software for immune sequencing data. TCRdb passed the PCR reads through MiXCR, listing each CDR3 protein once. This sample yields fewer than 850,000 distinct CDR3 sequences, of which around 46% are seen a single time; around 4.7% belongs to the top ten. The sequencing input was blood. The receptors come from a girl under 18 with multiple sclerosis. Both conserved end residues are part of each CDR3. D genes are given only for firm matches.

J,V,D,CDR3
TRBJ1-4,TRBV20-1,.,CSARLPPREKRFF
TRBJ2-3,TRBV12-3/TRBV12-4,TRBD1,CASNLPGQVRTDTQYF
TRBJ2-7,TRBV28,.,CASSLRIGSQAYEQYF
.,TRBV7-7,.,CASSLGMGDEQYF
TRBJ2-5,TRBV6-6,TRBD1,CVSSSLTGVYQETQYF
TRBJ1-5,TRBV6-2/TRBV6-3,.,CATRDLSGAAQPQHF
TRBJ2-7,TRBV28,.,CASSSPGAASSYEQYF
TRBJ2-1,TRBV5-1,TRBD1,CASSPGQGFSYNEQFF
TRBJ2-5,TRBV4-1,.,CASSQGYGGELETQYF
TRBJ1-6,TRBV20-1,.,CSATREANSPLHF
TRBJ2-1,TRBV20-1,TRBD2,CSAREGGSSYNEQFF
.,TRBV5-6,TRBD2,CASSPPLGTSGTEQYF
TRBJ1-2,TRBV5-1,.,CASSLAAGGYTF
TRBJ2-7,TRBV7-8,.,CASSLASRDSYYEQYF
TRBJ2-7,TRBV20-1,.,CSARTASGTKYNEQYF
TRBJ1-2,TRBV10-3,.,CAINKNGLLGYTF
TRBJ2-1,TRBV3-1,.,CASISGGDEQFF
TRBJ2-5,TRBV7-3,.,CASSLGAVGTQYF
TRBJ1-2,TRBV25-1,.,CASSAWVSGRQPYGYTF
TRBJ2-1,TRBV2,TRBD2,CASSPRTSWDEQFF
TRBJ1-2,TRBV7-9,.,CASSSSLQTNREGYTF
TRBJ2-1,TRBV9,.,CASSVGVGESYNEQFF